One and the same sample provided the 9 T cell receptor beta chains below, sequenced in a study of cytomegalovirus exposure and HLA in healthy donors. Researchers ran the PCR with 60 Vbeta and 13 Jbeta primers. The method was immunoSEQ multiplex PCR; TCRdb's version includes in-frame clones alone and lacks a portion of them. The sample includes 150,000 or so clones, over 60% of them seen just once. Sequencing was carried out using PBMCs. These receptors originate from a man in his forties in good health and CMV-seropositive.

This chain joins TRBV27 and TRBJ2-3, with TRBD1 matching over 7 bases. Per the germline V gene, CDR1 is MNHEY and CDR2 is SMNVEV (reference sequence). V lost 1 base to trimming and J lost 3 bases; unmatched junction nucleotides: 7. This CDR3 is built from 16 residues. The DNA for the CDR3 is TGTGCCAGCAGTTTATATACAGGGGCAGGGACAGATACGCAGTATTTT. The encoded protein is CASSLYTGAGTDTQYF.

This chain uses TRBV5-6 with TRBJ2-3, with 14 bases aligning to TRBD2. CDR1 is SGHDT and CDR2 is YYEEEE in the germline V gene. Germline trimming cut 6 bases from V and 14 bases from J; bases unmatched to any gene: 11. CDR3 length: 14 amino acids. CDR3 in DNA: TGTGCCAGCACCTACGGGACTAGCGGGGGAGAGGGGTATTTT. Its translation is CASTYGTSGGEGYF.

The chain is built from TRBV6-4 and TRBJ2-1; 8 nucleotides align to TRBD1. This CDR3 is built from 15 residues. V was clipped by 4 bases and J by 9 bases; unmatched bases: 11. Germline V gene sequence: CDR1 MRHNA, CDR2 SNTAGT. The CDR3 sequence is CASSAQQGGRSEQFF. Written as DNA, the CDR3 is TGTGCCAGCAGTGCTCAACAGGGGGGTCGCTCTGAGCAGTTCTTC.

The gene calls are TRBV7-5 and TRBJ1-1; the table calls TRBD1, which could not be checked here. TRBV7-5 constitutes a pseudogene. This CDR3 region has 18 residues. The CDR3, as DNA: TGTGTCAGAAGCTTAGGCCCCCTATACCCGGGACAGGGGAGGAAGACTTTCTTT. Translating gives CVRSLGPLYPGQGRKTFF.

The chain carries TRBV7-2 and TRBJ2-7; D might be TRBD1 (6 bases). V was trimmed by 4 bases and J by 7 bases, leaving 11 bases between them. Germline CDR1 reads SGHTA; CDR2 reads FQGNSA. The CDR3 spans 12 residues. CDR3 nucleotides: TGTGCCAGCAGCTACAACAGGGCTGAGCAGTACTTC. This codes for CASSYNRAEQYF.

This clone was seen more than once but under ten times. The gene calls are TRBV7-3 and TRBJ1-2; TRBD1 matches 10 bases. Germline assignment: CDR1 SGHTA and CDR2 FQGTGA. V lost 5 bases and J lost 3; bases outside the gene matches: 6. The CDR3 spans 15 residues. CDR3 in DNA: TGTGCCAGCAGCCTGACAGGGGGCAAGTACTATGGCTACACCTTC. Its translation is CASSLTGGKYYGYTF. The full variable domain, with the rest looked up from reference TRBV7-3 and TRBJ1-2, is GAGVSQTPSNKVTEKGKYVELRCDPISGHTALYWYRQSLGQGPEFLIYFQGTGAADDSGLPNDRFFAVRPEGSVSTLKIQRTERGDSAVYLCASSLTGGKYYGYTFGSGTRLTVV.

V usage is TRBV7-3 and J usage is TRBJ2-3; 10 positions match TRBD2. Germline-derived CDR1 and CDR2 are SGHTA and FQGTGA. The trim removed 5 bases at V and 4 bases at J, leaving 6 bases unmatched. This CDR3 comprises 15 residues. The CDR3 DNA follows: TGTGCCAGCAGCCCAGCGGGAGGGTGGGCAGATACGCAGTATTTT. It codes for CASSPAGGWADTQYF.

The chain joins TRBV29-1 to TRBJ1-4, with a weak D call TRBD1 (5 bases). Germline assignment: CDR1 SQVTM and CDR2 ANQGSEA. CDR3 length equals 15 residues. V lost 6 bases and J 7 bases, leaving 21 bases between the germline ends. The CDR3 sequence is CSVLLWGVGGEKLFF. DNA of the CDR3: TGCAGCGTCCTACTTTGGGGGGTCGGGGGTGAAAAACTGTTTTTT.

The chain couples TRBV25-1 to TRBJ2-7; 7 nucleotides align to TRBD1. The CDR3 is made up of 13 amino acids. Germline V CDR1 and CDR2: MGHDK, SYGVNS. V was pared by 9 bases and J by 3 bases, with 8 bases of the junction left unmatched. CDR3 sequence reads: CASLRQGSYEQYF. In DNA, the CDR3 is TGTGCCAGTCTAAGACAGGGTAGCTACGAGCAGTACTTC.